The 29 T cell receptor beta chains reported below all come from one sample, sequenced in a study of T cell repertoires and Cas9 in healthy adults. Libraries were prepared by immunoSEQ multiplex PCR; TCRdb keeps only in-frame clonotypes and omits some of them. In the table there are under 25,000 clones, roughly nine tenths of which are singletons. Sequencing was done on a sample of CD4+ effector T cells (CD127+, CD25-, CD137-, CD154-) from PBMCs; culture status not recorded. The receptors derive from a human donor in good health.

The V gene is TRBV11-2, the J gene TRBJ1-2; 10 bases agree with TRBD1. Germline CDR1 is SGHAT and CDR2 is FQNNGV. V trimming: 5 bases; J trimming: 0 bases; junction bases outside the gene matches: 0. There are 14 residues in the CDR3. The CDR3 loop is CASSGTGANYGYTF. The CDR3 DNA is TGTGCCAGCAGCGGGACAGGGGCTAACTATGGCTACACCTTC. The full variable domain, its missing parts supplied by reference TRBV11-2 and TRBJ1-2, is EAGVAQSPRYKIIEKRQSVAFWCNPISGHATLYWYQQILGQGPKLLIQFQNNGVVDDSQLPKDRFSAERLKGVDSTLKIQPAKLEDSAVYLCASSGTGANYGYTFGSGTRLTVV.

V and J are TRBV6-5 and TRBJ1-2, with TRBD1 as a possible D gene (5 bases). Deletions cut 6 bases from V and 7 bases from J, with 21 bases between. Germline V gene sequence: CDR1 MNHEY, CDR2 SVGAGI. This CDR3 region has 15 residues. The CDR3 coding sequence is TGTGCCAGCAGCCCAAGGGGAGAGGGGCTTGGTGGCTACACCTTC. Protein: CASSPRGEGLGGYTF.

Here the CDR3 reads CASSHGLGPTGLSYEQYF. The CDR3, as DNA: TGTGCCAGCAGCCACGGGCTCGGGCCCACAGGGCTCTCCTACGAGCAGTACTTC. V gene TRBV14 combines with J gene TRBJ2-7, with a possible D match to TRBD1 (6 bases). CDR1 is SGHDN, CDR2 FVKESK, per germline. The CDR3 has 18 residues. Trimming removed 3 bases from V and 0 bases from J, with 21 bases in between.

The chain's CDR3 is CASSRQGSVDEKLFF. CDR3 nucleotides: TGTGCCAGCAGCCGACAGGGCAGCGTGGATGAAAAACTGTTTTTT. This chain links TRBV5-5 with TRBJ1-4; 7 bases align to TRBD1. V lost 4 bases to trimming and J lost 6 bases; unmatched junction nucleotides: 9. CDR1 and CDR2 from the germline V gene are SGHKS and YYEKEE (reference sequence). The CDR3 covers 15 residues.

This chain uses TRBV6-5 with TRBJ1-6; D call uncertain. V gave up 5 bases and J gave up 7 bases, with 9 bases separating them. CDR1 is MNHEY and CDR2 is SVGAGI in the germline V gene. The CDR3 has 13 amino acids. CDR3 bases: TGTGCCAGCAGTGAAAGTCGGAATTCACCCCTCCACTTT. It encodes CASSESRNSPLHF.

This rearrangement joins TRBV19 to TRBJ2-3; D gene uncertain. V was cut by 3 bases and J by 0 bases, with 10 bases left in between. This CDR3 region has 15 residues. CDR1 is LNHDA and CDR2 is SQIVND in the germline V gene (reference sequence). CDR3 sequence: CASSMYKSSTDTQYF. CDR3 sequence (DNA): TGTGCCAGTAGTATGTACAAATCTAGCACAGATACGCAGTATTTT.

This chain links TRBV4-2 with TRBJ1-6, with D perhaps matching TRBD1 (5 bases). Germline lookup yields CDR1 LGHNA and CDR2 YNFKEQ. The CDR3 runs to 14 residues. Trimming took 5 bases from V and 7 from J, leaving 12 bases between them. CDR3: CASSDDRGNSPLHF. The CDR3 DNA is TGTGCCAGCAGCGATGACAGAGGGAATTCACCCCTCCACTTT.

V gene TRBV29-1 combines with J gene TRBJ1-6; 7 bases match TRBD1. V shed 8 bases and J 19 bases; nucleotides not matched to a gene: 8. Germline CDR1 is SQVTM and CDR2 is ANQGSEA. This CDR3 spans 9 amino acids. Written as DNA, the CDR3 is TGCAGCATTATCCGGGACAGTCACTTT. Encoded protein: CSIIRDSHF.

The chain is built from TRBV11-3 and TRBJ2-1; 8 bases align to TRBD2. V shed 4 bases and J 4 bases; nucleotides not matched to a gene: 6. The CDR3 runs 15 residues. CDR1 is SGHNT and CDR2 is YENEEA in the germline V gene. The CDR3 sequence is CASSSRTGGYNEQFF. The CDR3 region has the DNA TGTGCCAGCAGCTCCCGGACGGGAGGGTACAATGAGCAGTTCTTC.

In the case of this clone: Other nucleotide sequences in the sample specify the same CDR3. This chain joins TRBV5-1 and TRBJ2-5, with unresolved D. CDR1 SGHRS and CDR2 YFSETQ come from the germline V gene. The V and J ends lost 2 bases and 2 bases respectively, with 1 base between them. The CDR3 runs 11 residues. CDR3 nucleotides: TGCGCCAGCAGCTTACAAGAGACCCAGTACTTC. Protein: CASSLQETQYF.

The genes are TRBV19 and TRBJ2-4; the D is unclear. This CDR3 spans 13 amino acids. The germline CDR1 and CDR2 sequences are LNHDA and SQIVND (reference sequence). The V gene lost 3 bases and the J gene lost 6 bases, with 9 bases spanning the gap. Written as DNA, the CDR3 is TGTGCCAGTAGTATTTCAAGCTTAAACATTCAGTACTTC. Translated, it gives CASSISSLNIQYF.

This clone was counted a single time. CDR3 bases: TGTGCCAGCAGCTTAGAGTGGCGGGGGGCGCGAGAGACCCAGTACTTC. It translates to CASSLEWRGARETQYF. This chain links TRBV7-2 with TRBJ2-5; 8 bases fit TRBD2. This CDR3 is 16 amino acids long. With 1 base clipped from V and 4 bases from J, the junction kept 8 bases outside the gene matches. CDR1 SGHTA and CDR2 FQGNSA come from the germline V gene.

This chain uses TRBV14 with TRBJ1-2; unclear D gene. The length of the CDR3 is 12 residues. The germline V and J ends were trimmed by 0 bases and 7 bases, with 6 bases remaining between them. Germline CDR1 reads SGHDN; CDR2 reads FVKESK. The CDR3 reads CASSQERSGYTF. CDR3 DNA: TGTGCCAGCAGCCAAGAGAGAAGTGGCTACACCTTC.

The chain uses TRBV5-1 and TRBJ2-5; TRBD1 is a possible D gene (6 bases). The germline V and J ends were trimmed by 5 bases and 5 bases, with 13 bases remaining between them. CDR3 size: 13 residues. Germline V CDR1 and CDR2: SGHRS, YFSETQ. CDR3 in DNA: TGCGCCAGCAGACGAGGGACAACGGAGACCCAGTACTTC. This gives the protein CASRRGTTETQYF. The full variable domain, completed using reference TRBV5-1 and TRBJ2-5, is KAGVTQTPRYLIKTRGQQVTLSCSPISGHRSVSWYQQTPGQGLQFLFEYFSETQRNKGNFPGRFSGRQFSNSRSEMNVSTLELGDSALYLCASRRGTTETQYFGPGTRLLVL.

The V gene is TRBV19, the J gene TRBJ1-6, with D unclear. The CDR3 has 15 amino acids. The germline CDR1 and CDR2 sequences are LNHDA and SQIVND (reference sequence). V lost 5 bases, J lost 4 bases, and 12 bases lay in between. DNA of the CDR3: TGTGCCAGTAGTCCCCGGGAGTTGTATAATTCACCCCTCCACTTT. Encoded protein: CASSPRELYNSPLHF. The full variable domain, rest sourced from reference TRBV19 and TRBJ1-6, is DGGITQSPKYLFRKEGQNVTLSCEQNLNHDAMYWYRQDPGQGLRLIYYSQIVNDFQKGDIAEGYSVSREKKESFPLTVTSAQKNPTAFYLCASSPRELYNSPLHFGNGTRLTVT.

J is TRBJ1-4 and V is TRBV4-1; possible D gene TRBD1, 6 bases. Trimming shortened V by 6 bases and J by 5 bases, and 13 bases separated the two germline ends. Looked up from germline, CDR1 is MGHRA and CDR2 is YSYEKL. There are 14 residues in the CDR3. CDR3 nucleotides: TGCGCCAGCAGAAAGGGGGTTCTCAATGAAAAACTGTTTTTT. Encoded protein: CASRKGVLNEKLFF.

V and J are TRBV4-1 and TRBJ2-5; D may be TRBD2 (5 bases). The V end was cut by 1 base, the J end by 7 bases, with 10 bases between. The CDR3 length is 13 residues. Germline CDR1 reads MGHRA; CDR2 reads YSYEKL. The CDR3 spells CASSQAGVGTQYF. CDR3 bases: TGCGCCAGCAGCCAAGCCGGGGTTGGGACCCAGTACTTC.

The V and J genes are TRBV10-1 and TRBJ2-7, with TRBD1 as a possible D gene (5 bases). Germline CDR1 is WNHNN and CDR2 is SYGVQD (reference sequence). Trimming cost V 9 bases and J 0 bases, with 18 bases left between them. The CDR3 length is 15 residues. The CDR3 loop reads CARSNSGPPSYEQYF. CDR3 DNA: TGCGCCAGGTCCAATTCAGGGCCCCCCTCCTACGAGCAGTACTTC.

This CDR3 is CASSSWTAPNTGELFF. CDR3 DNA: TGCGCCAGCAGCTCGTGGACGGCACCGAACACCGGGGAGCTGTTTTTT. This chain joins TRBV5-1 and TRBJ2-2; D remains unclear. This CDR3 region has 16 residues. The ends were cut back, 3 bases at V and 0 bases at J, with 12 bases in the middle. In germline, CDR1 is SGHRS, CDR2 YFSETQ.

V usage is TRBV6-1 and J usage is TRBJ2-5; TRBD1 might be the D (6 bases). Trimming shortened V by 8 bases and J by 4 bases, and 11 bases separated the two germline ends. Germline assignment: CDR1 MNHNS and CDR2 SASEGT. CDR3 length: 12 residues. CDR3 nucleotides: TGTGCCAGCCGTACAGGGCGAGAGACCCAGTACTTC. Protein sequence: CASRTGRETQYF.

The chain links TRBV5-8 to TRBJ1-4; TRBD1 aligns across 7 bases. The germline V gene has CDR1 SGHTS and CDR2 YDEGEE. J gave up 2 bases and V 4 bases, and 20 bases lay outside the gene matches. CDR3 size: 20 residues. CDR3 bases: TGTGCCAGCAGCCTCACCCGGGGCGCAGGGGGAGGGCGTACTAATGAAAAACTGTTTTTT. It yields the protein CASSLTRGAGGGRTNEKLFF.

The chain links TRBV18 to TRBJ2-1; 10 nucleotides line up with TRBD2. Germline CDR1 and CDR2: KGHSH and LQKENI. V dropped 2 bases and J dropped 5; count of bases not matched to a gene: 9. The CDR3 covers 17 residues. The CDR3 nucleotides are TGTGCCAGCTCACCAAGGCGCCCTAGCGGGAGTGACAATGAGCAGTTCTTC. Protein: CASSPRRPSGSDNEQFF.

The chain has TRBV5-8 and TRBJ1-2; 9 positions agree with TRBD1. In germline, CDR1 is SGHTS, CDR2 YDEGEE. CDR3 length equals 13 residues. V lost 4 bases and J lost 4; bases outside the gene matches: 2. For the CDR3, the DNA is TGTGCCAGCAGCGAGGGACAGGGCTATGGCTACACCTTC. Translating gives CASSEGQGYGYTF.

The chain couples TRBV5-1 to TRBJ2-5; 8 bases are a match to TRBD2. There are 17 residues in the CDR3. The J segment lost 5 bases and the V segment lost 4 bases, leaving 16 bases of the junction unmatched. CDR1 and CDR2 from the germline V gene are SGHRS and YFSETQ. The CDR3 reads CASSTTLSGGGWETQYF. DNA for the CDR3: TGCGCCAGCAGCACGACCCTCAGCGGGGGAGGCTGGGAGACCCAGTACTTC. Combining the CDR3 with reference TRBV5-1 and TRBJ2-5 gives the whole variable domain KAGVTQTPRYLIKTRGQQVTLSCSPISGHRSVSWYQQTPGQGLQFLFEYFSETQRNKGNFPGRFSGRQFSNSRSEMNVSTLELGDSALYLCASSTTLSGGGWETQYFGPGTRLLVL.

This clone was seen once. V gene TRBV28 combines with J gene TRBJ2-3; D unclear. The V and J ends lost 1 base and 2 bases respectively, with 10 bases between them. The germline V gene encodes CDR1 MDHEN and CDR2 SYDVKM. The CDR3 spans 15 residues. Here the CDR3 reads CASSLYVTYTDTQYF. The CDR3, as DNA: TGTGCCAGCAGTTTATACGTTACTTACACAGATACGCAGTATTTT.

The chain employs TRBV7-9 and TRBJ1-2; 9 positions agree with TRBD1. Germline V gene sequence: CDR1 SEHNR, CDR2 FQNEAQ (reference sequence). The CDR3 has 16 residues. V shed 5 bases and J 1 base; nucleotides not matched to a gene: 8. Here the CDR3 DNA reads TGTGCCAGCAGCCCCCGCGACAGGGGGGTTAACTATGGCTACACCTTC. The encoded protein is CASSPRDRGVNYGYTF.

The chain carries TRBV27 and TRBJ2-3; D unresolved. The CDR3 spans 15 residues. Looked up from germline, CDR1 is MNHEY and CDR2 is SMNVEV (reference sequence). Between the trimmed V and J ends, which lost 5 bases and 1 base, there was a span of 13 bases. Written as DNA, the CDR3 is TGTGCCAGCAGTGGGCACAGCCCCGGCACAGATACGCAGTATTTT. It codes for CASSGHSPGTDTQYF.

The chain is built from TRBV2 and TRBJ2-5; 7 positions agree with TRBD1. This CDR3 is 12 amino acids long. The germline gives CDR1 SNHLY, CDR2 FYNNEI. V lost 8 bases and J lost 2; bases outside the gene matches: 2. The DNA of the CDR3 is TGTGCCAGCGACAGGGATCAAGAGACCCAGTACTTC. As protein: CASDRDQETQYF.

CDR3 residues: CASSGGQEFYNEQFF. DNA of the CDR3: TGCGCCAGCAGCGGGGGACAGGAGTTTTACAATGAGCAGTTCTTC. The rearrangement uses TRBV5-1 and TRBJ2-1; the match to TRBD1 covers 8 bases. CDR1 is SGHRS, CDR2 YFSETQ, per germline. CDR3 length: 15 residues. The trim removed 4 bases at V and 4 bases at J, leaving 7 bases unmatched.